A single sample gave rise to the 16 T cell receptor beta chains below, sequenced in a study of cytomegalovirus exposure and HLA in healthy donors. PCR employed 60 Vbeta and 13 Jbeta primers. Profiled with immunoSEQ multiplex PCR; TCRdb holds only in-frame clones, not every one. Of about 140,000 clones in the sample, 80% are singletons; the top ten hold 2% to 3%. Sequenced: PBMCs. The source is a man aged 50 to 60 in good health and CMV-seronegative.

J is TRBJ2-5 and V is TRBV6-5; TRBD1 matches at 8 bases. Losses at the gene ends were 4 bases for V and 3 bases for J; bases not matched to a gene: 4. Germline CDR1 MNHEY, CDR2 SVGAGI. The CDR3 is 14 amino acids. In DNA, the CDR3 is TGTGCCAGCAGTTTCAGGGGGCAGAAAGAGACCCAGTACTTC. It translates to CASSFRGQKETQYF.

A few counts support this clone. V is TRBV6-5 and J is TRBJ1-5, with no clear D. Trimming left V 6 bases short and J 6 bases short, with 12 bases between. In germline, CDR1 is MNHEY, CDR2 SVGAGI. The CDR3 runs 13 residues. CDR3 bases: TGTGCCAGCAGACCGGGGTCGGGTCAGCCCCAGCATTTT. It is translated as CASRPGSGQPQHF.

The CDR3 bases are TGTGCCAGCAGCTTGGTGGGTTCTAGCGCAGGTCTTGACAATGAGCAGTTCTTC. Its translation: CASSLVGSSAGLDNEQFF. The gene calls are TRBV5-6 and TRBJ2-1; possibly TRBD2 for D (6 bases). Germline-derived CDR1 and CDR2 are SGHDT and YYEEEE. This CDR3 contains 18 residues. Trimming removed 0 bases at V and 5 bases at J, with 21 bases between.

This clone was recorded only once. V and J are TRBV6-1 and TRBJ2-5, with TRBD2 matching 8 bases. The tail of the sequence fits TRBJ2-7 better, so the J call may be wrong. This CDR3 contains 16 residues. Germline lookup yields CDR1 MNHNS and CDR2 SASEGT. The CDR3 DNA reads TGTGCCAGCAGTGAAGGCGGCGGGAGGCCCGGGTACGAGCAGTACTTC. This gives the protein CASSEGGGRPGYEQYF.

The V gene is TRBV5-4, the J gene TRBJ2-7; TRBD1 agrees at 9 bases. Germline lookup yields CDR1 SGHNT and CDR2 YYREEE (reference sequence). This CDR3 contains 17 residues. Trimming at V came to 5 bases and at J to 7 bases, leaving 19 bases not matched to a gene. The CDR3 nucleotides are TGTGCCAGCAGATCCGGACGGGACAGGGTCGGTCCGGGGGAGCAGTACTTC. This codes for CASRSGRDRVGPGEQYF.

This clone was detected only a few times. The chain employs TRBV6-1 and TRBJ1-4; TRBD1 agrees at 9 bases. After removal of 5 bases from V and 4 bases from J, the junction contained 5 bases not matched to a gene. CDR3 length equals 15 residues. The germline CDR1 and CDR2 sequences are MNHNS and SASEGT. The CDR3: CASSPPGQGNEKLFF. In nucleotides, the CDR3 is TGTGCCAGCAGTCCTCCGGGACAGGGTAATGAAAAACTGTTTTTT.

The gene calls are TRBV5-1 and TRBJ1-2; D ambiguous. Germline V lookup: CDR1 SGHRS, CDR2 YFSETQ. The germline V and J ends were trimmed by 4 bases and 4 bases, with 11 bases remaining between them. This CDR3 comprises 13 residues. Written as DNA, the CDR3 is TGCGCCAGCAGCCCGGAAACGGGCTATGGCTACACCTTC. Its translation is CASSPETGYGYTF.

V and J are TRBV2 and TRBJ2-3, with TRBD2 matching 7 bases. This CDR3 has 14 residues. CDR1 is SNHLY and CDR2 is FYNNEI in the germline V gene. The J segment lost 2 bases and the V segment lost 6 bases, leaving 5 bases of the junction unmatched. CDR3 nucleotide sequence: TGTGCCAGCAGGCTAGCGGCTCCCACAGATACGCAGTATTTT. It encodes CASRLAAPTDTQYF.

As regards this clone: At one boundary the junction diverges from the germline segment, which might be a read error. Other DNA sequences in this sample translate to the same CDR3. This chain links TRBV29-1 with TRBJ1-2, with TRBD1 as a possible D gene (6 bases). Germline loops: CDR1 SQVTM, CDR2 ANQGSEA. The CDR3 contains 16 residues. The CDR3 sequence: CSVEGSQGIPHRGYTF. CDR3 nucleotides: TGCAGCGTCGAAGGGTCCCAGGGGATCCCACATCGCGGCTACACCTTC.

The sample holds a few counts of this clone. The CDR3 sequence: CASSSLSSTGGNEQFF. The CDR3 DNA reads as TGTGCCAGCAGTTCGCTAAGTTCCACAGGGGGTAATGAGCAGTTCTTC. J is TRBJ2-1 and V is TRBV6-5, with 8 nucleotides matching TRBD1. J was trimmed by 7 bases and V by 4 bases; bases with no gene match: 12. CDR1 is MNHEY and CDR2 is SVGAGI in the germline V gene. This CDR3 spans 16 amino acids.

The gene calls are TRBV6-6 and TRBJ1-3; possible D gene TRBD1, 5 bases. The CDR3 spans 16 residues. V lost 0 bases and J 1 base, leaving 10 bases between the germline ends. Germline CDR1 reads MNHNY; CDR2 reads SVGAGI (reference sequence). The DNA of the CDR3 is TGTGCCAGCAGTTACTCGACCGGGGGTTCTGGAAACACCATATATTTT. This sequence encodes CASSYSTGGSGNTIYF.

This clone was seen just once. This chain joins TRBV30 and TRBJ1-3; D remains ambiguous. V shed 6 bases and J shed 0 bases, with 15 bases lying between them. The CDR3 extends over 15 amino acids. Germline V gives CDR1 GTSNPN, CDR2 SVGIG (reference sequence). The CDR3 DNA reads TGTGCCTGCGCGCAGGAACGGAACTCTGGAAACACCATATATTTT. The encoded protein is CACAQERNSGNTIYF.

The chain is built from TRBV9 and TRBJ2-6, with D perhaps TRBD1 (5 bases). The CDR3 extends over 16 amino acids. The germline CDR1 and CDR2 sequences are SGDLS and YYNGEE. The V and J ends lost 0 bases and 0 bases respectively, with 7 bases between them. This CDR3 reads CASSVDRYSGANVLTF. For the CDR3, the DNA is TGTGCCAGCAGCGTAGACAGGTACTCTGGGGCCAACGTCCTGACTTTC.

The chain has TRBV4-1 and TRBJ1-3, with a weak D call TRBD1 (5 bases). The CDR3 runs 14 residues. Trimming shortened V by 5 bases and J by 1 base, and 9 bases separated the two germline ends. In germline, CDR1 is MGHRA, CDR2 YSYEKL. Here the CDR3 reads CASSGRASGNTIYF. CDR3 sequence (DNA): TGCGCCAGCAGCGGCAGGGCTTCTGGAAACACCATATATTTT.

The chain has TRBV9 and TRBJ1-2; 7 bases map to TRBD1. V lost 6 bases, J lost 2 bases, and 4 bases stayed unmatched. The germline CDR1 and CDR2 sequences are SGDLS and YYNGEE. The length of the CDR3 is 13 residues. The CDR3 DNA reads TGTGCCAGCACCCCGACAGGGAACTATGGCTACACCTTC. Translating gives CASTPTGNYGYTF.

The chain joins TRBV19 to TRBJ1-2, with no clear D. Deletions cut 3 bases from V and 0 bases from J, with 8 bases between. The CDR3 length is 14 residues. Germline-derived CDR1 and CDR2 are LNHDA and SQIVND (reference sequence). The chain's CDR3 is CASSIGVTNYGYTF. In DNA form, the CDR3 reads TGTGCCAGTAGTATTGGAGTCACTAACTATGGCTACACCTTC.